This T cell receptor beta chain comes out of a study of stem cell transplantation in POMP-related autoinflammatory disease. General study findings and limits: PRAID patients trended toward lower TRB diversity and higher clonality in all analyzed T-cell subsets. Fewer unique TRB V-J gene pairings were identified in patients with PRAID.

The V gene lost 8 bases and the J gene lost 5 bases, with 16 bases spanning the gap. This CDR3 has 14 amino acids. In germline, CDR1 is SNHLY, CDR2 FYNNEI. As to this clone: The antigen remains unidentified.

Libraries were prepared by immunoSEQ multiplex PCR; TCRdb keeps only in-frame clonotypes and omits some of them. The table records some 68,000 clones, under 95% of them present only once. This receptor was identified in a human patient with POMP-related autoinflammation and immune dysregulation (PRAID). The graft donor may have contributed some T cells. The material sequenced was CD4+ T cells from PBMCs, taken after stem cell transplantation. The gene calls are TRBV2 and TRBJ2-1, with D perhaps given as TRBD1 or TRBD2 (6 bases each). In DNA, the CDR3 is TGTGCCAGCGCCTGGGGGGCGAGCGACAATGAGCAGTTCTTC. This encodes CASAWGASDNEQFF.